What follows are 18 T cell receptor beta chains derived from one specimen sequenced in a study of shared clonotypes between healthy human individuals. As defined, naive CD8 cells were CD45RO-negative and positively selected for CCR7, with terminally differentiated effector memory CD45RA+ cells excluded. TCRdb's copy holds only in-frame clones and misses some; the assay was immunoSEQ multiplex PCR. The profile shows about 2.1 million clones, just over 90% of them singletons. Material for sequencing was naive CD8+ T cells from PBMCs. The receptors originated from a man aged 18 to 35 in good health. Some clones in this sample may be carry-over from other donors' samples.

This clone was found once. J is TRBJ2-7 and V is TRBV7-9, with TRBD2 matching over 8 bases. The J segment lost 6 bases and the V segment lost 0 bases, leaving 4 bases of the junction unmatched. The CDR3 length is 14 residues. Germline V lookup: CDR1 SEHNR, CDR2 FQNEAQ (reference sequence). The CDR3 DNA reads TGTGCCAGCAGCTTAGCCCCGGGACTAGGCGAGCAGTACTTC. Encoded protein: CASSLAPGLGEQYF.

The genes are TRBV13 and TRBJ2-5; D is ambiguous. In germline, CDR1 is PRHDT, CDR2 FYEKMQ (reference sequence). CDR3 length: 14 residues. Trimming shortened V by 2 bases and J by 0 bases, and 7 bases separated the two germline ends. The CDR3 nucleotides read TGTGCCAGCAGCTTATACAGCAACCAAGAGACCCAGTACTTC. It yields the protein CASSLYSNQETQYF.

This chain uses TRBV5-1 with TRBJ2-7; tentatively, D is TRBD1 or TRBD2 (5 bases each). In germline, CDR1 is SGHRS, CDR2 YFSETQ. Trimming took 6 bases from V and 5 from J, leaving 21 bases between them. The CDR3 is made up of 15 amino acids. DNA for the CDR3: TGCGCCAGCAACTCCGGGGAAACGAGGGACCACGAGCAGTACTTC. Protein product: CASNSGETRDHEQYF. Full variable domain (remainder filled in from reference TRBV5-1 and TRBJ2-7): KAGVTQTPRYLIKTRGQQVTLSCSPISGHRSVSWYQQTPGQGLQFLFEYFSETQRNKGNFPGRFSGRQFSNSRSEMNVSTLELGDSALYLCASNSGETRDHEQYFGPGTRLTVT.

The chain uses TRBV30 and TRBJ1-1, with a possible D match to TRBD1 (5 bases). Per germline, CDR1 GTSNPN and CDR2 SVGIG (reference sequence). V lost 3 bases and J 9 bases, leaving 26 bases between the germline ends. The CDR3 consists of 16 residues. CDR3 sequence reads: CAWRARVVGDQRKAFF. As DNA, the CDR3 is TGTGCCTGGAGGGCCAGGGTGGTAGGCGACCAAAGAAAAGCTTTCTTT.

The V gene is TRBV27, the J gene TRBJ2-4; 13 nucleotides line up with TRBD2. The CDR3 spans 17 residues. Germline V gene sequence: CDR1 MNHEY, CDR2 SMNVEV (reference sequence). V shed 2 bases, J shed 6 bases, and the junction held 7 bases outside the gene matches. The DNA for the CDR3 is TGTGCCAGCAGTTTACTGTGGACTAGCGGGAGCTCAAACATTCAGTACTTC. It yields the protein CASSLLWTSGSSNIQYF.

The rearrangement links TRBV7-3 to TRBJ1-4; no reliable D call. The CDR3 is 14 residues long. CDR1 and CDR2 from the germline V gene are SGHTA and FQGTGA. Deletions cut 4 bases from V and 13 bases from J, with 19 bases between. The CDR3, as DNA: TGTGCCAGCAGCTCTCCGGAGGACCCTAACAGACTGTTTTTT. Protein sequence: CASSSPEDPNRLFF.

The V gene is TRBV19, the J gene TRBJ1-2, with unresolved D. Germline V gives CDR1 LNHDA, CDR2 SQIVND (reference sequence). This CDR3 region has 11 residues. V was trimmed by 3 bases and J by 7 bases, leaving 6 bases between them. In nucleotides, the CDR3 is TGTGCCAGTAGTATCGGGAGTGGCTACACCTTC. The encoded protein is CASSIGSGYTF.

The chain combines TRBV6-6 with TRBJ2-3; 9 bases line up with TRBD1. This CDR3 contains 16 residues. From germline, CDR1 is MNHNY and CDR2 SVGAGI (reference sequence). Losses at the gene ends were 5 bases for V and 2 bases for J; bases not matched to a gene: 8. CDR3 coding DNA: TGTGCCAGCAGTCACCTCGGACAGGGGATCACAGATACGCAGTATTTT. Protein product: CASSHLGQGITDTQYF.

The chain is built from TRBV6-6 and TRBJ2-5; D call uncertain. Germline V gene sequence: CDR1 MNHNY, CDR2 SVGAGI (reference sequence). The V and J ends lost 5 bases and 1 base respectively, with 14 bases between them. This CDR3 contains 15 residues. CDR3 nucleotides: TGTGCCAGCAGTGGATACATCCGGGCCCAAGAGACCCAGTACTTC. It is translated as CASSGYIRAQETQYF.

CDR3 protein: CASSLLRSPLHF. In nucleotides, the CDR3 is TGTGCCAGCAGCTTATTGCGCTCACCCCTCCACTTT. The chain couples TRBV7-2 to TRBJ1-6; D is ambiguous. Between the trimmed V and J ends, which lost 2 bases and 10 bases, there was a span of 6 bases. This CDR3 region has 12 residues. The germline V gene encodes CDR1 SGHTA and CDR2 FQGNSA.

Worth noting for this clone: Other nucleotide sequences in the sample specify the same CDR3. V usage is TRBV18 and J usage is TRBJ2-4; D unclear. The CDR3 totals 13 residues. V lost 3 bases, J lost 0 bases, and 3 bases lay in between. The germline V gene has CDR1 KGHSH and CDR2 LQKENI. The CDR3 DNA follows: TGTGCCAGCTCACCCGGAGCCAAAAACATTCAGTACTTC. Translated: CASSPGAKNIQYF.

This clone turned up a few times. The same CDR3 can be traced to other DNA sequences in this sample. The rearrangement uses TRBV27 and TRBJ2-7, with D perhaps TRBD1 or TRBD2 (5 bases each). The CDR3 length is 13 residues. Trimming cost V 5 bases and J 4 bases, with 12 bases left between them. In germline, CDR1 is MNHEY, CDR2 SMNVEV (reference sequence). Here the CDR3 reads CASSPGRTYEQYF. In nucleotides, the CDR3 is TGTGCCAGCAGTCCGGGACGGACGTACGAGCAGTACTTC.

This clone was seen a single time. The chain combines TRBV5-6 with TRBJ2-2, with D perhaps matching TRBD2 (5 bases). Per the germline V gene, CDR1 is SGHDT and CDR2 is YYEEEE. The CDR3 is 16 residues long. Deletions cut 4 bases from V and 4 bases from J, with 17 bases between. The CDR3 DNA reads as TGTGCCAGCAGCGTCACGAGGTATGCGGGCACCGGGGAGCTGTTTTTT. Translating it yields CASSVTRYAGTGELFF.

The CDR3 DNA follows: TGCAGCGGGGGGACAGGGGGCGCGAACTATGGCTACACCTTC. This encodes CSGGTGGANYGYTF. The chain joins TRBV29-1 to TRBJ1-2; 12 nucleotides agree with TRBD1. V lost 7 bases to trimming and J lost 2 bases; unmatched junction nucleotides: 5. There are 14 residues in the CDR3. Germline lookup yields CDR1 SQVTM and CDR2 ANQGSEA.

V is TRBV9 and J is TRBJ2-5, with D unclear. CDR1 and CDR2 from the germline V gene are SGDLS and YYNGEE. There are 15 residues in the CDR3. Between the trimmed V and J ends, which lost 1 base and 2 bases, there was a span of 12 bases. CDR3 sequence: CASSVLSTVQETQYF. Written as DNA, the CDR3 is TGTGCCAGCAGCGTACTAAGTACAGTACAAGAGACCCAGTACTTC. Looking up the rest from reference TRBV9 and TRBJ2-5 gives the full variable domain: DSGVTQTPKHLITATGQRVTLRCSPRSGDLSVYWYQQSLDQGLQFLIQYYNGEERAKGNILERFSAQQFPDLHSELNLSSLELGDSALYFCASSVLSTVQETQYFGPGTRLLVL.

This clone was seen only a few times. The genes are TRBV29-1 and TRBJ1-1; 9 bases align to TRBD1. Germline-derived CDR1 and CDR2 are SQVTM and ANQGSEA. There are 11 residues in the CDR3. CDR3 DNA sequence: TGCAGAGGGGACAGGGACTATGAAGCTTTCTTT. Amino acids: CRGDRDYEAFF.

The chain has TRBV27 and TRBJ2-7, with D possibly matching TRBD1 (6 bases). Germline V gene sequence: CDR1 MNHEY, CDR2 SMNVEV (reference sequence). V was clipped by 5 bases and J by 2 bases, with 19 bases between them. This CDR3 is 16 amino acids long. In DNA form, the CDR3 reads TGTGCCAGCAGTCCACAGGGAGCCCTAGGAGCCTACGAGCAGTACTTC. Translating gives CASSPQGALGAYEQYF.

This clone was seen a single time. The chain recombines TRBV9 with TRBJ1-4, with D maybe TRBD1 (5 bases). Trimming left V 0 bases short and J 8 bases short, with 14 bases between. This CDR3 has 15 amino acids. Germline loops: CDR1 SGDLS, CDR2 YYNGEE. Here the CDR3 DNA reads TGTGCCAGCAGCGTAGGACGGCAGGGAAGGGAAAAACTGTTTTTT. As protein: CASSVGRQGREKLFF.